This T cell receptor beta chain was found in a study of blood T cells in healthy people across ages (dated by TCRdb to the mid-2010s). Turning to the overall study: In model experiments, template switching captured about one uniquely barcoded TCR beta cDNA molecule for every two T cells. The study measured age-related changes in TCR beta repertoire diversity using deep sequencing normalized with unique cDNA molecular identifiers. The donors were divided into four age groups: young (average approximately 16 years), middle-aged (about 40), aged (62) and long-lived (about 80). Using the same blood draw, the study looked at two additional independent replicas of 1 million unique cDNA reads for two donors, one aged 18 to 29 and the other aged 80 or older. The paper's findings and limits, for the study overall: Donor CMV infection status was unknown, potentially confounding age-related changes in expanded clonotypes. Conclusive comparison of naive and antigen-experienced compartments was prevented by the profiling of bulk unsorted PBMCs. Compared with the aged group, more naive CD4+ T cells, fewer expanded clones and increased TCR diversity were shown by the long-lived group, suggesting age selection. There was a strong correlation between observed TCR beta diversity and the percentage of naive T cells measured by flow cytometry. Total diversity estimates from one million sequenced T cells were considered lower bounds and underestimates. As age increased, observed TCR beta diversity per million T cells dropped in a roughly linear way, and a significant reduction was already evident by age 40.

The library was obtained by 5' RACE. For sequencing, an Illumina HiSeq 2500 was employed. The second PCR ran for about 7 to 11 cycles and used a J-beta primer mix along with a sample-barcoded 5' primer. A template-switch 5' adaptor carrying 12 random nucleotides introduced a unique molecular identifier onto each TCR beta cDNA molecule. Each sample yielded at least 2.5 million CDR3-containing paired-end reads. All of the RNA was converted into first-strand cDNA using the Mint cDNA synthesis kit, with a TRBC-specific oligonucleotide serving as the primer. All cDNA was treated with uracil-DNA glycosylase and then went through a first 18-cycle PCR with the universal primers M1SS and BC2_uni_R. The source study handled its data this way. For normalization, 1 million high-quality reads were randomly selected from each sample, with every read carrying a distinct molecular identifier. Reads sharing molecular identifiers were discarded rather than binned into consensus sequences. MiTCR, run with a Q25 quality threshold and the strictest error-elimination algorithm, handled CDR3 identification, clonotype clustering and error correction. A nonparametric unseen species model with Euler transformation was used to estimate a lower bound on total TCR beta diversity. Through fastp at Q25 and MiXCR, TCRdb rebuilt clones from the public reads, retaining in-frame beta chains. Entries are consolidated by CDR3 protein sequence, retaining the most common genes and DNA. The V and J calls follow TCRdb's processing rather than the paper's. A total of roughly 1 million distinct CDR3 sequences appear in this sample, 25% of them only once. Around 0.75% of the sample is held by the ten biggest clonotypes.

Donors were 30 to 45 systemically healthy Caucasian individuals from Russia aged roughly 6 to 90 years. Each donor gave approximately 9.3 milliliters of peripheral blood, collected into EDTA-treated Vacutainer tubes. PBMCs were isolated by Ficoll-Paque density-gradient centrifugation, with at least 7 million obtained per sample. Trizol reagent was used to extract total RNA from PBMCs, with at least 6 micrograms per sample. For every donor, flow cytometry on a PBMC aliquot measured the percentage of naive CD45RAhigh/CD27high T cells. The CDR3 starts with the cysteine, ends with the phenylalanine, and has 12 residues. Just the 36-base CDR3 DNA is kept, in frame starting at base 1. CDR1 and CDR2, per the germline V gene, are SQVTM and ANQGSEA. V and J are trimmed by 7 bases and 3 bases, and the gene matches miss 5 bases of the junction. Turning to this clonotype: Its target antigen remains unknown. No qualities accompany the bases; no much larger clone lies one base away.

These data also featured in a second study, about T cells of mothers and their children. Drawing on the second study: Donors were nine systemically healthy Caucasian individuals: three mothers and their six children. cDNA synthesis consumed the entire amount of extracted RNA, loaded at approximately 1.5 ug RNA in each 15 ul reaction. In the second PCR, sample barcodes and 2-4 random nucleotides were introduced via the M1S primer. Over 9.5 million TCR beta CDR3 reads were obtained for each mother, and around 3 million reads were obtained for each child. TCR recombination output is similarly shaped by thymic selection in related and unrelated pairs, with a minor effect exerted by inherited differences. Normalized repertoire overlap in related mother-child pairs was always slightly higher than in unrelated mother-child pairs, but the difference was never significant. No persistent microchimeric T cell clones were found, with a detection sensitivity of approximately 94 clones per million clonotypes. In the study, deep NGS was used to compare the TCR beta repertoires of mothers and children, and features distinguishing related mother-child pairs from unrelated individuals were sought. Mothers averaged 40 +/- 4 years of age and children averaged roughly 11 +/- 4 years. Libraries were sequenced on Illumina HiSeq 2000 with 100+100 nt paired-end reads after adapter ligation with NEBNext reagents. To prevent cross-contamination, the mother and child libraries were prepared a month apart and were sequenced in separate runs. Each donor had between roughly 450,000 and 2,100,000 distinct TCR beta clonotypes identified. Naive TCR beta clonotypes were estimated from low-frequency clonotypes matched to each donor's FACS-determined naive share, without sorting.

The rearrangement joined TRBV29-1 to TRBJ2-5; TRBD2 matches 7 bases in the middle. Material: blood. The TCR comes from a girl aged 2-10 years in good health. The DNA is TGCAGCGCAGCGGGGAATAAAGAGACCCAGTACTTC. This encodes CSAAGNKETQYF.